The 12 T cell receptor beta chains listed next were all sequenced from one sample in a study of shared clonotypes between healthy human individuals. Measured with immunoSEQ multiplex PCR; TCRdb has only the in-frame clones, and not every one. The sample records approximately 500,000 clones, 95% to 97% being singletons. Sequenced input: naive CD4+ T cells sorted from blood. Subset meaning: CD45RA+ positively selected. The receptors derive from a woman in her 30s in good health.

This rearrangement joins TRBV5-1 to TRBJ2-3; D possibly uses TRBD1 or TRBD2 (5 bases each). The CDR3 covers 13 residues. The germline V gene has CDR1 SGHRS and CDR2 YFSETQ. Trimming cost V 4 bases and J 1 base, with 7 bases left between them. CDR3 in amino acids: CASSVGGTDTQYF. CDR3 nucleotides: TGCGCCAGCAGCGTGGGGGGCACAGATACGCAGTATTTT.

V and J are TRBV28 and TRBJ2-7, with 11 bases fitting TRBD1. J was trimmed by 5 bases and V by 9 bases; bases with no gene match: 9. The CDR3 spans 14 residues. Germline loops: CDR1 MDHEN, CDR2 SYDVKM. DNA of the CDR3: TGTGCCAGTCTTACGAGGGACAGGGGGAACGAGCAGTACTTC. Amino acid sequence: CASLTRDRGNEQYF.

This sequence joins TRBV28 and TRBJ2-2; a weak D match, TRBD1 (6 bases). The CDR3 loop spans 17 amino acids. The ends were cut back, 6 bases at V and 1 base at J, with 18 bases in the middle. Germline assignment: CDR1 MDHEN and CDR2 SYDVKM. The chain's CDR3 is CASRTRWGTKNTGELFF. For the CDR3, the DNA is TGTGCCAGCAGGACAAGGTGGGGGACAAAGAACACCGGGGAGCTGTTTTTT.

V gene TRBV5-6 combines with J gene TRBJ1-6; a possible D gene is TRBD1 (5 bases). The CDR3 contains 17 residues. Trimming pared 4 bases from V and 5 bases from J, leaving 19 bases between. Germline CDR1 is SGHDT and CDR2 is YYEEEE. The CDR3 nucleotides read TGTGCCAGCAGCCCCCCTGGGGGGGTCAACGATAATTCACCCCTCCACTTT. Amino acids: CASSPPGGVNDNSPLHF.

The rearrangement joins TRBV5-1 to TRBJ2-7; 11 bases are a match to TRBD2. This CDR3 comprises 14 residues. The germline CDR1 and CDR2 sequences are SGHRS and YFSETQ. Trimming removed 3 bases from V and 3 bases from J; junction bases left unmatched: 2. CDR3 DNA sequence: TGCGCCAGCAGCTCGGGACTAGCGGACTACGAGCAGTACTTC. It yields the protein CASSSGLADYEQYF. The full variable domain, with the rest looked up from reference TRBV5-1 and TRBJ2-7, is KAGVTQTPRYLIKTRGQQVTLSCSPISGHRSVSWYQQTPGQGLQFLFEYFSETQRNKGNFPGRFSGRQFSNSRSEMNVSTLELGDSALYLCASSSGLADYEQYFGPGTRLTVT.

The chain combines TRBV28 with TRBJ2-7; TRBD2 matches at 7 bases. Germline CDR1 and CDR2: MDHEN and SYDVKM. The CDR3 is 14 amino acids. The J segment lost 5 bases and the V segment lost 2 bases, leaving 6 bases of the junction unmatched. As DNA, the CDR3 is TGTGCCAGCAGTTTAGATCGGGAGGACCACGAGCAGTACTTC. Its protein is CASSLDREDHEQYF.

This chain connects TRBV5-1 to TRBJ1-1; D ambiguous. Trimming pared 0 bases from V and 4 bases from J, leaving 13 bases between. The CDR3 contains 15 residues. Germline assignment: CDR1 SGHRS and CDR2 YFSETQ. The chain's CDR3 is CASSLEAVSGTEAFF. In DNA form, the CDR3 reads TGCGCCAGCAGCTTGGAAGCCGTGTCGGGCACTGAAGCTTTCTTT.

CDR3 amino acids: CASSLDSHGNTIYF. In nucleotides, the CDR3 is TGCGCCAGCAGCTTGGACAGCCATGGAAACACCATATATTTT. V gene TRBV5-1 combines with J gene TRBJ1-3, with no clear D. Trimming took off 0 bases at V and 3 bases at J, with 7 bases between the two ends. The CDR3 has 14 amino acids. Germline V gene lookup returns CDR1 SGHRS and CDR2 YFSETQ.

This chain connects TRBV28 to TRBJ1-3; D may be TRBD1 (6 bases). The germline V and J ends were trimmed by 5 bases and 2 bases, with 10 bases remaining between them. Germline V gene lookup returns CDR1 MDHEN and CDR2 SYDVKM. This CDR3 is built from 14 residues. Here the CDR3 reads CASSPRTAGNTIYF. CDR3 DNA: TGTGCCAGCAGTCCGCGGACAGCTGGAAACACCATATATTTT. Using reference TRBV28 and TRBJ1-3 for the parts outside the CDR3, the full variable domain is DVKVTQSSRYLVKRTGEKVFLECVQDMDHENMFWYRQDPGLGLRLIYFSYDVKMKEKGDIPEGYSVSREKKERFSLILESASTNQTSMYLCASSPRTAGNTIYFGEGSWLTVV.

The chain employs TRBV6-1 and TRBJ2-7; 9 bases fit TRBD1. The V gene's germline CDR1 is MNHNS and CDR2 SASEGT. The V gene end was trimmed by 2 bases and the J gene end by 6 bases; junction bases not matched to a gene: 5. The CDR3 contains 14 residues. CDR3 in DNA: TGTGCCAGCAGTGAACGACAGGGGGGAGGCGAGCAGTACTTC. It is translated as CASSERQGGGEQYF.

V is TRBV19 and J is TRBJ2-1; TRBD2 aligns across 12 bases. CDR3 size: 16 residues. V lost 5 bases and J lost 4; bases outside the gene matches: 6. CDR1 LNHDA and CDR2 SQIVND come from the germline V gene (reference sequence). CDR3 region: CASSRSGLAGYNEQFF. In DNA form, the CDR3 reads TGTGCCAGTAGTCGGTCGGGACTAGCGGGTTACAATGAGCAGTTCTTC.

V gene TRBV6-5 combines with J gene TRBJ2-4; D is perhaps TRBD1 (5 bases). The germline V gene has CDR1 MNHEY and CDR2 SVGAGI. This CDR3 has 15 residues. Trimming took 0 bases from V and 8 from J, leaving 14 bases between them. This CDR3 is CASSYSKGAADIQYF. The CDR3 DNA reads TGTGCCAGCAGTTACTCGAAAGGGGCCGCGGACATTCAGTACTTC.